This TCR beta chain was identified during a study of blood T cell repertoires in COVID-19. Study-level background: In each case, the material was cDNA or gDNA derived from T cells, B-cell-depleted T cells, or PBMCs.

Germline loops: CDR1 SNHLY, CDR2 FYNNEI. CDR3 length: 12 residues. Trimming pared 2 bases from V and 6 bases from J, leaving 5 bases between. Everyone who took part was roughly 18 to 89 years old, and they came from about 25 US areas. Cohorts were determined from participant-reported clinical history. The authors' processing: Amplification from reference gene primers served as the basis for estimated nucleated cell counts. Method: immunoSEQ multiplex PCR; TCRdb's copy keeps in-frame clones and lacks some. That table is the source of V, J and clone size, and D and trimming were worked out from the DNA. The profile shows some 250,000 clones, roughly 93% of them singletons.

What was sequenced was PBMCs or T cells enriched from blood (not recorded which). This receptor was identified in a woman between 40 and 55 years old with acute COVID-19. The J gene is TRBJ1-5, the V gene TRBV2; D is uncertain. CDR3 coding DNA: TGTGCCAGCAGTGAATATCGTCAGCCCCAGCATTTT. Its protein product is CASSEYRQPQHF. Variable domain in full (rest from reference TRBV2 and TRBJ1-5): EPEVTQTPSHQVTQMGQEVILRCVPISNHLYFYWYRQILGQKVEFLVSFYNNEISEKSEIFDDQFSVERPDGSNFTLKIRSTKLEDSAMYFCASSEYRQPQHFGDGTRLSIL.